This entry is about one T cell receptor (beta chain). As yet, its antigen is unknown. These data come from a study of Ad26.COV2.S vaccination and SARS-CoV-2 variants. Study-wide points: For non-spike TCRs, breadth in vaccine recipients resembled that in placebo recipients.

V dropped 1 base and J dropped 4 bases, with 16 bases sitting between them. Germline CDR1 SEHNR, CDR2 FQNEAQ (reference sequence). CDR3 length: 16 residues. Here immunoSEQ multiplex PCR was the method, and the copy in TCRdb shows in-frame clones only, minus some. The profile shows over 400,000 clones, roughly 87% of them singletons. Noted treatment: some 20 received Ad26.COV2.S at low or high dose, single or two shots; 5 received placebo; per-sample allocation not given. Material that was analyzed had been drawn on day 63 after the first vaccine or placebo injection. The sample was peripheral blood, taken in a trial of Ad26.COV2.S vaccine versus placebo. The sequence was collected from a person aged 18-65 years who received the Ad26.COV2.S COVID-19 vaccine or a placebo. The genes are TRBV7-9 and TRBJ1-2; tentative D call: TRBD1 (5 bases). Written as DNA, the CDR3 is TGTGCCAGCAGCTTAGATAACCGGGACTACATCTATGGCTACACCTTC. Its protein product is CASSLDNRDYIYGYTF.